This T cell receptor (beta chain) was profiled in a study of Graves' ophthalmopathy and Graves' hyperthyroidism. Germline CDR1 reads SQVTM; CDR2 reads ANQGSEA. CDR3 size: 14 residues. The V gene lost 7 bases and the J gene lost 9 bases, with 19 bases spanning the gap. From RNA, the CDR3 regions of TCR beta chains were amplified and sequenced. Following a first-round RT-PCR that used HTBI primers, a second-round multiplex PCR was carried out. TCRdb recomputed calls from the multiplex PCR reads with MiXCR, one row per CDR3 protein. This sample has around 1,200,000 distinct CDR3 sequences, with 35% to 40% found just once.

The clonotype comes from an adult man with Graves' hyperthyroidism. The rearrangement joins TRBV29-1 to TRBJ1-6, with D possibly matching TRBD1 (6 bases). Material for sequencing was peripheral blood or thyroid tissue (not recorded which). The CDR3: CSAITGGATSPLHF. CDR3 DNA: TGCAGCGCTATAACGGGGGGCGCGACTTCACCCCTCCACTTT.